A single sample is the source of the 29 T cell receptor beta chains below, sequenced in a study of Ad26.COV2.S vaccination and SARS-CoV-2 variants (dated by TCRdb to the early 2020s). What this sample's time point label stands for: individuals recovered from natural SARS-CoV-2 infection. Preparation of the library involved the immunoSEQ multiplex PCR assay. TCRdb stores this immuneACCESS table with in-frame sequences only. Part of the clones is absent; in the studies checked, under half of the shortfall reflects unresolved V genes, and no reason is known for the rest. In all, the sample holds about 180,000 clones, and 87% of those were seen once. Of the sample, roughly 6% is held by the ten largest clones. The sequencing here drew on peripheral blood, taken after recovery from COVID-19. The source is a human donor who had recovered from COVID-19.

The chain has TRBV3-1 (or the pseudogene TRBV3-2) and TRBJ2-2; D possibly uses TRBD1 or TRBD2 (5 bases each). V lost 1 base and J 2 bases, leaving 14 bases between the germline ends. Germline V gene lookup returns CDR1 LGHDT and CDR2 YNNKEL (reference sequence). The CDR3 runs 17 residues. CDR3 amino acids: CASSQGVRGYNTGELFF. The CDR3 DNA follows: TGTGCCAGCAGCCAAGGGGTGAGGGGCTATAACACCGGGGAGCTGTTTTTT.

The chain links TRBV5-1 to TRBJ2-1; TRBD2 matches at 9 bases. CDR3 size: 16 residues. Unmatched junction bases numbered 3, after V lost 0 bases and J lost 2 bases. Germline lookup yields CDR1 SGHRS and CDR2 YFSETQ. The CDR3 DNA follows: TGCGCCAGCAGCTTGGTTGCTAGCGGGACCTACAATGAGCAGTTCTTC. Translation gives CASSLVASGTYNEQFF.

The chain is built from TRBV11-3 and TRBJ2-3; 8 bases match TRBD1. Losses at the gene ends were 5 bases for V and 0 bases for J; bases not matched to a gene: 1. CDR3 size: 14 residues. Germline CDR1 reads SGHNT; CDR2 reads YENEEA. CDR3 nucleotide sequence: TGTGCCAGCAGCCGGGACAGGAGCACAGATACGCAGTATTTT. Translation gives CASSRDRSTDTQYF.

V usage is TRBV5-5 and J usage is TRBJ1-4; D call uncertain. This CDR3 has 15 residues. Trimming pared 0 bases from V and 0 bases from J, leaving 6 bases between. Germline CDR1 reads SGHKS; CDR2 reads YYEKEE (reference sequence). CDR3 nucleotide sequence: TGTGCCAGCAGCTTGGCGCCCCCAACTAATGAAAAACTGTTTTTT. This encodes CASSLAPPTNEKLFF.

The V gene is TRBV2, the J gene TRBJ2-5, with D possibly TRBD1 on 5 matching bases. The CDR3 is 12 amino acids. Germline lookup yields CDR1 SNHLY and CDR2 FYNNEI. V lost 4 bases, J lost 7 bases, and 10 bases lay in between. The CDR3 protein is CASSGRQGTQYF. CDR3 in DNA: TGTGCCAGCAGTGGACGGCAGGGGACCCAGTACTTC.

The chain is built from TRBV23-1 and TRBJ2-2; D perhaps matches TRBD1 (6 bases). TRBV23-1 is an ORF for which the function is uncertain. With 2 bases removed from V and 7 bases from J, the gap between germline ends came to 8 bases. The CDR3 has 13 residues. The CDR3 reads CASSQPRGGELFF. CDR3 DNA sequence: TGCGCCAGCAGTCAACCCAGGGGCGGGGAGCTGTTTTTT.

The V and J genes are TRBV7-6 and TRBJ2-1; 9 positions match TRBD1. Germline assignment: CDR1 SGHVS and CDR2 FNYEAQ. This CDR3 contains 16 residues. V lost 5 bases to trimming and J lost 2 bases; unmatched junction nucleotides: 7. The CDR3 DNA reads TGTGCCAGCAGCGGTACAGGGGGCTACCCCTACAATGAGCAGTTCTTC. It is translated as CASSGTGGYPYNEQFF. Filled out from reference TRBV7-6 and TRBJ2-1, the complete variable domain reads GAGVSQSPRYKVTKRGQDVALRCDPISGHVSLYWYRQALGQGPEFLTYFNYEAQQDKSGLPNDRFSAERPEGSISTLTIQRTEQRDSAMYRCASSGTGGYPYNEQFFGPGTRLTVL.

The chain is built from TRBV27 and TRBJ1-6; D ambiguous. The CDR3 is made up of 12 amino acids. CDR1 MNHEY and CDR2 SMNVEV come from the germline V gene (reference sequence). V lost 6 bases and J 6 bases, leaving 6 bases between the germline ends. CDR3 DNA: TGTGCCAGCAGAACAATTAATTCACCCCTCCACTTT. Translation: CASRTINSPLHF.

In its sample, this clone was seen a few times. The chain couples TRBV4-2 to TRBJ2-5; the match to TRBD2 covers 8 bases. The germline V gene encodes CDR1 LGHNA and CDR2 YNFKEQ. This CDR3 comprises 16 residues. V dropped 0 bases and J dropped 2; count of bases not matched to a gene: 5. The CDR3 sequence is CASSQDRSGGQETQYF. The DNA for the CDR3 is TGTGCCAGCAGCCAAGATAGGAGCGGGGGACAAGAGACCCAGTACTTC.

This clone was seen a few times. The chain joins TRBV5-1 to TRBJ2-7; D may be TRBD1 or TRBD2 (5 bases each). CDR3 length: 15 residues. Germline CDR1 reads SGHRS; CDR2 reads YFSETQ. V was trimmed by 7 bases and J by 3 bases, leaving 20 bases between them. The CDR3 DNA reads TGCGCCAGCCGACCGGACGGTGGGGGAAGCTACGAGCAGTACTTC. Translation: CASRPDGGGSYEQYF.

The chain carries TRBV9 and TRBJ2-5; D possibly corresponds to TRBD2 (7 bases). V was shortened by 3 bases and J by 3 bases, with 15 bases between the two germline ends. Per the germline V gene, CDR1 is SGDLS and CDR2 is YYNGEE. CDR3 size: 15 residues. CDR3 DNA: TGTGCCAGCAGCGCTCGTGGGGGGGCGAAAGAGACCCAGTACTTC. Its translation is CASSARGGAKETQYF.

The chain links TRBV5-1 to TRBJ2-7, with a possible D match to TRBD1 (6 bases). The CDR3 contains 14 residues. The ends were cut back, 1 base at V and 5 bases at J, with 13 bases in the middle. Germline loops: CDR1 SGHRS, CDR2 YFSETQ. The CDR3 nucleotides are TGCGCCAGCAGCTTGACCACAGGGTTCCACGAGCAGTACTTC. It translates to CASSLTTGFHEQYF.

The chain employs TRBV6-6 and TRBJ1-1, with D unresolved. The germline V and J ends were trimmed by 0 bases and 0 bases, with 5 bases remaining between them. The germline CDR1 and CDR2 sequences are MNHNY and SVGAGI (reference sequence). The CDR3 has 14 residues. CDR3 DNA: TGTGCCAGCAGTTACTCGAGGCTGAACACTGAAGCTTTCTTT. This translates into CASSYSRLNTEAFF.

DNA of the CDR3: TGTGCCAGCAGCCCTGGACAGCGCTCCTACGAGCAGTACTTC. This gives the protein CASSPGQRSYEQYF. The chain links TRBV5-5 to TRBJ2-7; possibly TRBD1 for D (6 bases). Looked up from germline, CDR1 is SGHKS and CDR2 is YYEKEE (reference sequence). Trimming removed 4 bases at V and 0 bases at J, with 11 bases between. CDR3 size: 14 residues.

The J gene is TRBJ2-6, the V gene TRBV28, with TRBD2 matching over 10 bases. V gave up 10 bases and J gave up 0 bases; unmatched junction bases: 6. Germline values: CDR1 MDHEN, CDR2 SYDVKM. The CDR3 runs 16 residues. The CDR3 sequence is CATLAGGHSGANVLTF. The CDR3 bases are TGTGCCACATTAGCGGGGGGTCACTCTGGGGCCAACGTCCTGACTTTC.

The chain employs TRBV2 and TRBJ1-2, with 8 bases identical to TRBD1. Trimming removed 6 bases from V and 6 bases from J; junction bases left unmatched: 9. The CDR3 covers 14 residues. Germline-derived CDR1 and CDR2 are SNHLY and FYNNEI. In DNA, the CDR3 is TGTGCCAGCAGACCCGGACAGGGCGTAGATGGCTACACCTTC. Protein sequence: CASRPGQGVDGYTF.

The sample holds one count of this clone. The chain uses TRBV5-6 and TRBJ2-1; TRBD2 matches 9 bases. The germline CDR1 and CDR2 sequences are SGHDT and YYEEEE. This CDR3 has 14 residues. J was trimmed by 9 bases and V by 9 bases; bases with no gene match: 13. The CDR3 here is CANSKAGGPSEQFF. DNA of the CDR3: TGTGCCAACTCGAAAGCGGGGGGCCCCAGTGAGCAGTTCTTC.

J is TRBJ2-3 and V is TRBV4-1; D unclear. V was pared by 4 bases and J by 2 bases, with 10 bases between. Germline V gene data show CDR1 as MGHRA and CDR2 as YSYEKL. The length of the CDR3 is 14 residues. CDR3 residues: CASSPPVNTDTQYF. In DNA form, the CDR3 reads TGCGCCAGCAGCCCCCCGGTCAACACAGATACGCAGTATTTT.

This rearrangement joins TRBV5-4 to TRBJ2-5; 9 bases line up with TRBD1. The length of the CDR3 is 14 residues. Trimming took 1 base from V and 4 from J; bases not matched to a gene: 2. Germline V gene lookup returns CDR1 SGHNT and CDR2 YYREEE (reference sequence). The CDR3 DNA reads TGTGCCAGCAGCTTGAGACAGGGGGGAGAGACCCAGTACTTC. This translates into CASSLRQGGETQYF.

J is TRBJ2-3 and V is TRBV6-4; D unresolved. V dropped 1 base and J dropped 7 bases, with 6 bases sitting between them. The CDR3 runs 12 residues. Germline values: CDR1 MRHNA, CDR2 SNTAGT. DNA for the CDR3: TGTGCCAGCAGTGACTGGGTAAATACGCAGTATTTT. Amino acid sequence: CASSDWVNTQYF.

The V and J genes are TRBV7-2 and TRBJ2-3; no clear D gene. V shed 3 bases and J shed 2 bases, with 9 bases lying between them. The CDR3 is made up of 14 amino acids. Germline CDR1 and CDR2: SGHTA and FQGNSA. The CDR3 DNA sequence: TGTGCCAGCAGCTTCCGCTACACCACAGATACGCAGTATTTT. Translating gives CASSFRYTTDTQYF.

The chain links TRBV18 to TRBJ1-2; no firm D call. The V end lost 0 bases, the J end lost 3 bases, and 11 bases lay between the germline ends. CDR1 is KGHSH, CDR2 LQKENI, per germline. This CDR3 is 15 amino acids long. CDR3 in amino acids: CASSPPVGPHYGYTF. The DNA for the CDR3 is TGTGCCAGCTCACCACCTGTTGGCCCCCACTATGGCTACACCTTC. The full variable domain, completed using reference TRBV18 and TRBJ1-2, is NAGVMQNPRHLVRRRGQEARLRCSPMKGHSHVYWYRQLPEEGLKFMVYLQKENIIDESGMPKERFSAEFPKEGPSILRIQQVVRGDSAAYFCASSPPVGPHYGYTFGSGTRLTVV.

In DNA, the CDR3 is TGTGCCAGTAGCACGGTTCTTCGGGGCAATCAGCCCCAGCATTTT. Translated: CASSTVLRGNQPQHF. The V and J genes are TRBV19 and TRBJ1-5; D not resolved. From germline, CDR1 is LNHDA and CDR2 SQIVND (reference sequence). The CDR3 runs 15 residues. With 6 bases removed from V and 2 bases from J, the gap between germline ends came to 14 bases.

To note about this clone: One end of the junction does not line up with germline, which may come from a read error. This chain connects TRBV2 to TRBJ1-1; 7 bases fit TRBD1. The germline gives CDR1 SNHLY, CDR2 FYNNEI. The CDR3 runs 15 residues. The CDR3 nucleotides read TGTGCCAGCAGTACGCGGAGGACAGGCCATACAATTTACCAATTT. As protein: CASSTRRTGHTIYQF. Drawing the rest from reference TRBV2 and TRBJ1-1, the complete variable domain is EPEVTQTPSHQVTQMGQEVILRCVPISNHLYFYWYRQILGQKVEFLVSFYNNEISEKSEIFDDQFSVERPDGSNFTLKIRSTKLEDSAMYFCASSTRRTGHTIYQFGQGTRLTVV.

The V call is TRBV4-1, the J call TRBJ1-4; tentatively, D is TRBD1 (6 bases). Germline assignment: CDR1 MGHRA and CDR2 YSYEKL. The V and J ends lost 4 bases and 5 bases respectively, with 14 bases between them. The CDR3 has 15 residues. The chain's CDR3 is CASSLLQGRNEKLFF. The CDR3 bases are TGCGCCAGCAGCCTTCTACAGGGCCGCAATGAAAAACTGTTTTTT.

CDR3: CASSLGRQGSDTQYF. In nucleotides, the CDR3 is TGCGCCAGCAGCCTGGGGAGACAGGGGTCAGATACGCAGTATTTT. V gene TRBV5-1 combines with J gene TRBJ2-3; 8 positions agree with TRBD1. This CDR3 has 15 residues. Germline CDR1 is SGHRS and CDR2 is YFSETQ. The V gene end was trimmed by 4 bases and the J gene end by 4 bases; junction bases not matched to a gene: 8.

This rearrangement joins TRBV4-2 to TRBJ2-1, with D perhaps TRBD1 or TRBD2 (6 bases each). The ends were cut back, 1 base at V and 7 bases at J, with 11 bases in the middle. The CDR3 is 14 residues long. Germline V gene sequence: CDR1 LGHNA, CDR2 YNFKEQ. DNA for the CDR3: TGTGCCAGCAGCCAAGGGGGGGCCTTGAATGAGCAGTTCTTC. This codes for CASSQGGALNEQFF.

The rearrangement joins TRBV5-1 to TRBJ2-7; no clear D gene. The ends were cut back, 0 bases at V and 0 bases at J, with 7 bases in the middle. There are 14 residues in the CDR3. Germline CDR1 reads SGHRS; CDR2 reads YFSETQ. CDR3 residues: CASSLGVDSYEQYF. The CDR3 DNA reads as TGCGCCAGCAGCTTGGGTGTAGACTCCTACGAGCAGTACTTC. The full variable domain, rest sourced from reference TRBV5-1 and TRBJ2-7, is KAGVTQTPRYLIKTRGQQVTLSCSPISGHRSVSWYQQTPGQGLQFLFEYFSETQRNKGNFPGRFSGRQFSNSRSEMNVSTLELGDSALYLCASSLGVDSYEQYFGPGTRLTVT.

The rearrangement uses TRBV3-1 (or the pseudogene TRBV3-2) and TRBJ1-2; TRBD1 agrees at 10 bases. This CDR3 region has 16 residues. The germline V gene has CDR1 LGHDT and CDR2 YNNKEL (reference sequence). V lost 1 base, J lost 7 bases, and 9 bases stayed unmatched. CDR3 amino acids: CASSQADRGRNGGYTF. The CDR3 region has the DNA TGTGCCAGCAGCCAAGCCGACAGGGGGCGCAACGGTGGCTACACCTTC.